This is a list of T cell receptor beta chains from one sample in a study of blood T cell repertoires in COVID-19. Repertoires were generated with immunoSEQ multiplex PCR, while TCRdb's copy carries only in-frame clones and drops some. The sample records under 200,000 clones, roughly 85% being singletons. The sequenced sample consisted of peripheral blood. The source of these receptors is a woman between 50 and 59 years old with COVID-19, enrolled during active disease. CDR3s include the opening cysteine and the closing phenylalanine or tryptophan. D genes are given only for firm matches. Not all rows give a size; the values are once, few, many and, for expanded clones, a class.

TRBV30	TRBJ2-7	once	TRBD2	CAWSEKGTSGYEQYF	TGTGCCTGGAGCGAAAAAGGGACTAGCGGGTACGAGCAGTACTTC
TRBV5-6	TRBJ2-2	NA	TRBD2	CASSHSAGGPKVAGELFF	TGTGCCAGCAGCCACTCAGCGGGGGGGCCGAAGGTCGCCGGGGAGCTGTTTTTT
TRBV4-1	TRBJ1-2	NA	NA	CASTQDDRSYYGYTF	TGCGCCAGCACCCAAGACGACAGGTCTTACTATGGCTACACCTTC
TRBV29-1	TRBJ2-3	NA	TRBD2	CSGSGGEGGTDTQYF	TGCAGCGGCTCGGGGGGGGAAGGCGGCACAGATACGCAGTATTTT
TRBV3-1/TRBV3-2	TRBJ1-5	NA	NA	CASSQAGRNQPQHF	TGTGCCAGCAGCCAAGCGGGAAGGAATCAGCCCCAGCATTTT
TRBV5-5	TRBJ2-5	NA	NA	CASSSYIQGWETQYF	TGTGCCAGCAGCTCTTACATACAGGGTTGGGAGACCCAGTACTTC
TRBV5-1	TRBJ2-7	NA	NA	CASSHLGGTALYEQYF	TGCGCCAGCAGCCACCTTGGGGGGACCGCCCTATACGAGCAGTACTTC
TRBV10-3	TRBJ1-2	NA	TRBD1	CAISPGTGGGPYGYTF	TGTGCCATCAGTCCCGGGACAGGGGGCGGACCCTATGGCTACACCTTC
TRBV9	TRBJ2-2	once	NA	CASSVALYGSGELFF	TGTGCCAGCAGCGTAGCTCTATATGGGAGCGGGGAGCTGTTTTTT
TRBV4-1	TRBJ1-6	NA	NA	CASSQDPRGGNSYNSPLHF	TGCGCCAGCAGCCAAGATCCCAGGGGCGGCAACTCCTATAATTCACCCCTCCACTTT
TRBV11-3	TRBJ2-7	NA	TRBD1	CASSLGQGAHEQYF	TGTGCCAGCAGTTTGGGACAGGGGGCCCACGAGCAGTACTTC
TRBV2	TRBJ2-7	NA	NA	CASSEALTVVEQYF	TGTGCCAGCAGTGAAGCGCTCACTGTAGTAGAGCAGTACTTC
TRBV6-5	TRBJ1-5	NA	NA	CASRPVLGLGQPQHF	TGTGCCAGCAGGCCGGTCCTGGGCCTCGGACAGCCCCAGCATTTT
TRBV10-1	TRBJ2-3	NA	TRBD2	CASSELSGGSADTQYF	TGCGCCAGCAGTGAGTTGAGCGGGGGGTCCGCAGATACGCAGTATTTT
TRBV10-2	TRBJ2-2	NA	NA	CASSVNSGTGELFF	TGCGCCAGCAGTGTGAACAGTGGCACCGGGGAGCTGTTTTTT
TRBV5-1	TRBJ1-6	NA	NA	CASSPRGDSYNSPLHF	TGCGCCAGCAGCCCCCGGGGGGATTCCTATAATTCACCCCTCCACTTT
TRBV7-9	TRBJ2-1	NA	NA	CASSLDGRWNEQFF	TGTGCCAGCAGCTTAGACGGTCGGTGGAATGAGCAGTTCTTC
TRBV5-1	TRBJ2-7	NA	TRBD1	CASSYEGQGYEQYF	TGCGCCAGCAGTTACGAAGGACAGGGCTACGAGCAGTACTTC
TRBV3-1/TRBV3-2	TRBJ1-4	NA	NA	CASSHRARGANEKLFF	TGTGCCAGCAGCCATCGAGCCCGGGGGGCTAATGAAAAACTGTTTTTT
TRBV7-7	TRBJ2-5	NA	TRBD1	CASSWTGGETQYF	TGTGCTAGCAGCTGGACAGGCGGAGAGACCCAGTACTTC
TRBV12-3/TRBV12-4	TRBJ1-1	NA	TRBD1	CASSSDRGDEAFF	TGTGCCAGCAGCTCGGACAGGGGAGATGAAGCTTTCTTT
TRBV28	TRBJ2-7	NA	NA	CASSTPLHDRSYEQYF	TGTGCCAGCAGCACACCCCTTCACGACAGATCCTACGAGCAGTACTTC
TRBV10-3	TRBJ1-5	once	NA	CAISVAPLQTNQPQHF	TGTGCCATCAGTGTGGCCCCGTTACAAACGAATCAGCCCCAGCATTTT
TRBV7-3	TRBJ2-7	NA	NA	CASSIGQGHEQYF	TGTGCCAGCAGCATAGGCCAGGGCCACGAGCAGTACTTC
TRBV19	TRBJ1-1	NA	NA	CASSTQGANTEAFF	TGTGCCAGTAGTACACAGGGTGCGAACACTGAAGCTTTCTTT
TRBV18	TRBJ2-4	NA	NA	CASSPFDSQTKNIQYF	TGTGCCAGCTCACCATTCGACTCCCAGACCAAAAACATTCAGTACTTC
TRBV14	TRBJ2-2	NA	NA	CASSVQNTGELFF	TGTGCCAGCAGTGTACAGAACACCGGGGAGCTGTTTTTT
TRBV18	TRBJ2-7	NA	NA	CASAPGMDRSYEQYF	TGTGCCAGCGCCCCCGGTATGGACAGATCCTACGAGCAGTACTTC
TRBV15	TRBJ2-7	NA	NA	CATSRDRYEQYF	TGTGCCACCAGCAGAGATCGCTACGAGCAGTACTTC
TRBV19	TRBJ1-5	NA	TRBD1	CASWDRERTHQPQHF	TGTGCCTCGTGGGACAGGGAGAGAACTCATCAGCCCCAGCATTTT
TRBV24-1	TRBJ1-4	NA	NA	CATSDPRGGVEKLFF	TGTGCCACCAGTGATCCTAGGGGAGGGGTGGAAAAACTGTTTTTT
TRBV4-3	TRBJ2-7	NA	TRBD1	CASSLGQGPYEQYF	TGCGCCAGCAGCTTGGGACAGGGTCCCTACGAGCAGTACTTC
TRBV9	TRBJ2-1	NA	NA	CASSGGGENEQFF	TGTGCCAGCAGCGGGGGCGGTGAGAATGAGCAGTTCTTC
TRBV29-1	TRBJ2-7	few	TRBD1	CSVDHFAGGTQYF	TGCAGCGTTGACCATTTTGCAGGGGGCACGCAGTACTTC
TRBV6-6	TRBJ1-5	NA	NA	CASSQRGALGNQPQHF	TGTGCCAGCAGTCAGCGGGGGGCGCTTGGCAATCAGCCCCAGCATTTT
TRBV19	TRBJ2-7	NA	NA	CASSTGTIVLREQYF	TGTGCCAGTAGTACCGGGACAATTGTTCTGAGGGAGCAGTACTTC
TRBV5-6	TRBJ1-1	NA	TRBD1	CASSRDREAEAFF	TGTGCCAGCAGCCGGGACAGGGAGGCTGAAGCTTTCTTT
TRBV6-5	TRBJ2-2	NA	NA	CASKKRTGELFF	TGTGCCAGCAAGAAGAGAACCGGGGAGCTGTTTTTT
TRBV28	TRBJ1-1	NA	NA	CASVGEIPGDTEAFF	TGTGCCAGCGTCGGGGAGATTCCAGGGGACACTGAAGCTTTCTTT
TRBV19	TRBJ1-5	NA	NA	CASSITPVRGQPQHF	TGTGCCAGTAGTATTACGCCGGTCAGGGGTCAGCCCCAGCATTTT
TRBV2	TRBJ2-5	NA	TRBD1	CASSETQNDRDGETQYF	TGTGCCAGCAGTGAAACTCAAAACGACAGGGATGGGGAGACCCAGTACTTC
TRBV10-1	TRBJ2-2	NA	NA	CASSDAAMFGELFF	TGCGCCAGCAGTGACGCAGCGATGTTCGGGGAGCTGTTTTTT
TRBV4-2	TRBJ1-1	NA	NA	CASSQVLGRENTEAFF	TGTGCCAGCAGCCAAGTTTTGGGCAGGGAGAACACTGAAGCTTTCTTT
TRBV5-1	TRBJ1-2	NA	TRBD1	CASSLAIGTGGSGYTF	TGCGCCAGCAGCTTGGCCATAGGGACAGGGGGATCTGGCTACACCTTC
TRBV4-1	TRBJ1-2	NA	TRBD1	CASSQVQWGQGAKGYTF	TGCGCCAGCAGCCAGGTCCAATGGGGACAGGGGGCGAAAGGCTACACCTTC